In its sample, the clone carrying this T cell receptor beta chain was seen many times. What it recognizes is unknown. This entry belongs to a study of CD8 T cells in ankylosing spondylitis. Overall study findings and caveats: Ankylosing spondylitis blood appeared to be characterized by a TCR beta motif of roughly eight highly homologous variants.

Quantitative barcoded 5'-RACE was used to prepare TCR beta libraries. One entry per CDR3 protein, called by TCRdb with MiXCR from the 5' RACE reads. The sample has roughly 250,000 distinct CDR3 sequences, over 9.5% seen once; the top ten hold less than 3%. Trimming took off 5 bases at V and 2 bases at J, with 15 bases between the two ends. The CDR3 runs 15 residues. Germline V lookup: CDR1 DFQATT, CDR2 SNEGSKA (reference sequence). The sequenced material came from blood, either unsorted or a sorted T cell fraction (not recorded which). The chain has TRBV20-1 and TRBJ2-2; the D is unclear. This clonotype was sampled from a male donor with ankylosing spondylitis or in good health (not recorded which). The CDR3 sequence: CSAPSHGPNTGELFF. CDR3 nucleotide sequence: TGCAGTGCTCCTTCTCACGGGCCTAACACCGGGGAGCTGTTTTTT.